The 27 T cell receptor beta chains reported below all come from one sample, sequenced in a study of blood T cells in healthy people across ages. Alongside a J-beta primer mix, a sample-barcoded 5' primer served in a second PCR lasting roughly 6 to 11 cycles. TCRdb fed the 5' RACE reads into MiXCR, producing one record per CDR3 protein. The table records about 780,000 distinct CDR3 sequences, less than 60% of them present only once. The sequenced sample was blood. The receptors originated from an elderly man in good health.

The chain combines TRBV12-3 or TRBV12-4 with TRBJ2-3; either TRBD1 or TRBD2 may supply D (5 bases each). This CDR3 is 12 amino acids long. V was clipped by 6 bases and J by 8 bases, with 12 bases between them. CDR3 sequence (DNA): TGTGCCAGCAGGCAAGGGACGACTACGCAGTATTTT. It yields the protein CASRQGTTTQYF.

This clonotype was seen only a few times. The chain joins TRBV12-3 or TRBV12-4 to TRBJ2-1; D perhaps matches TRBD2 (5 bases). V lost 6 bases and J 6 bases, leaving 12 bases between the germline ends. The CDR3 is 13 amino acids. The chain's CDR3 is CASSDGLPNEQFF. The CDR3, as DNA: TGTGCCAGCAGCGATGGACTTCCCAATGAGCAGTTCTTC.

This chain links TRBV13 with TRBJ1-6; D might be TRBD1 (5 bases). The CDR3 length is 14 residues. The germline gives CDR1 PRHDT, CDR2 FYEKMQ (reference sequence). V was shortened by 5 bases and J by 8 bases, with 13 bases between the two germline ends. CDR3 residues: CASSLGDAYSPLHF. DNA for the CDR3: TGTGCCAGCAGCCTCGGGGACGCGTATTCACCCCTCCACTTT.

The chain is built from TRBV24-1 and TRBJ1-5, with TRBD1 identical over 8 bases. After removal of 4 bases from V and 10 bases from J, the junction contained 8 bases not matched to a gene. The CDR3 is made up of 14 amino acids. Looked up from germline, CDR1 is KGHDR and CDR2 is SFDVKD. The CDR3 sequence is CATSELTGEGPQHF. CDR3 nucleotide sequence: TGTGCCACCAGTGAGCTGACAGGGGAGGGACCCCAGCATTTT.

The V call is TRBV12-3 or TRBV12-4, the J call TRBJ2-1, with D perhaps matching TRBD2 (6 bases). The V and J ends lost 3 bases and 5 bases respectively, with 11 bases between them. The CDR3 extends over 14 amino acids. In nucleotides, the CDR3 is TGTGCCAGCAGTTTTGGGAGGCAGGACAATGAGCAGTTCTTC. It codes for CASSFGRQDNEQFF.

V and J are TRBV20-1 and TRBJ2-5; 9 bases align to TRBD2. The DNA matches TRBJ2-7 better at its end, which makes the J call doubtful. Germline-derived CDR1 and CDR2 are DFQATT and SNEGSKA (reference sequence). The CDR3 sequence is 15 residues long. This CDR3 is CSAALGTSGSYEQYF. CDR3 in DNA: TGCAGTGCTGCCTTAGGTACTAGCGGGTCCTACGAGCAGTACTTC.

The chain carries TRBV20-1 and TRBJ2-7; possible D gene TRBD1, 5 bases. Germline V lookup: CDR1 DFQATT, CDR2 SNEGSKA (reference sequence). The ends were cut back, 6 bases at V and 2 bases at J, with 17 bases in the middle. CDR3 size: 14 residues. This CDR3 reads CSATPNRIPYEQYF. The CDR3 nucleotides are TGCAGTGCGACCCCGAACAGGATCCCCTACGAGCAGTACTTC.

The chain recombines TRBV20-1 with TRBJ2-5; 15 bases are a match to TRBD2. The V gene end was trimmed by 3 bases and the J gene end by 11 bases; junction bases not matched to a gene: 13. The germline V gene encodes CDR1 DFQATT and CDR2 SNEGSKA (reference sequence). CDR3 size: 16 residues. The CDR3 spells CSASRGTSGRMNEQYF. CDR3 sequence (DNA): TGCAGTGCTAGCCGTGGGACTAGCGGGAGGATGAATGAGCAGTACTTC.

This chain joins TRBV5-1 and TRBJ2-3, with 14 bases fitting TRBD2. CDR1 SGHRS and CDR2 YFSETQ come from the germline V gene. The CDR3 runs to 18 residues. Trimming at V came to 4 bases and at J to 2 bases, leaving 9 bases not matched to a gene. CDR3: CASSPTRTSGRYTDTQYF. The CDR3 nucleotides read TGCGCCAGCAGCCCAACGCGGACTAGCGGGAGGTACACAGATACGCAGTATTTT. Full variable domain (missing parts from reference TRBV5-1 and TRBJ2-3): KAGVTQTPRYLIKTRGQQVTLSCSPISGHRSVSWYQQTPGQGLQFLFEYFSETQRNKGNFPGRFSGRQFSNSRSEMNVSTLELGDSALYLCASSPTRTSGRYTDTQYFGPGTRLTVL.

V and J are TRBV12-3 or TRBV12-4 and TRBJ2-5; a weak D match, TRBD2 (7 bases). V was cut by 8 bases and J by 5 bases, with 21 bases left in between. The CDR3 loop spans 15 amino acids. DNA of the CDR3: TGTGCCAGCTCGCCCCGGGGGGCTGTGATGGAGACCCAGTACTTC. Amino acid sequence: CASSPRGAVMETQYF.

About this clonotype itself: A read error may produce the germline difference seen at one junction end. The chain combines TRBV7-9 with TRBJ2-1; 8 positions agree with TRBD2. This CDR3 has 14 residues. Germline values: CDR1 SEHNR, CDR2 FQNEAQ (reference sequence). CDR3 amino acids: CASSVAGTYNEQFF. Written as DNA, the CDR3 is TGTGCCAGCAGCGTAGCGGGGACCTACAATGAGCAGTTCTTC. Filled out from reference TRBV7-9 and TRBJ2-1, the complete variable domain reads DTGVSQNPRHKITKRGQNVTFRCDPISEHNRLYWYRQTLGQGPEFLTYFQNEAQLEKSRLLSDRFSAERPKGSFSTLEIQRTEQGDSAMYLCASSVAGTYNEQFFGPGTRLTVL.

The V call is TRBV6-2 or TRBV6-3, the J call TRBJ2-1; TRBD2 agrees at 7 bases. Losses at the gene ends were 2 bases for V and 6 bases for J; bases not matched to a gene: 7. This CDR3 spans 15 amino acids. Germline CDR1 and CDR2: MNHEY and SVGEGT. The CDR3 loop is CASSYLGRGFNEQFF. The CDR3 region has the DNA TGTGCCAGCAGTTACCTGGGGAGGGGCTTCAATGAGCAGTTCTTC.

The chain combines TRBV20-1 with TRBJ2-3; 9 bases align to TRBD2. The V and J ends lost 1 base and 3 bases, in that order; junction bases with no gene match: 14. Germline V lookup: CDR1 DFQATT, CDR2 SNEGSKA (reference sequence). The CDR3 totals 18 residues. The CDR3 loop reads CSARASRGVAGVTDTQYF. The CDR3 nucleotides read TGCAGTGCTAGAGCTTCCAGGGGGGTAGCGGGAGTGACAGATACGCAGTATTTT.

The rearrangement uses TRBV20-1 and TRBJ2-1, with TRBD2 matching over 10 bases. This CDR3 contains 14 residues. The germline V gene has CDR1 DFQATT and CDR2 SNEGSKA (reference sequence). Losses at the gene ends were 6 bases for V and 8 bases for J; bases not matched to a gene: 10. The CDR3 DNA reads as TGCAGTGCCAAAGGACTAGCGGCTAACTATGAGCAGTTCTTC. Translated: CSAKGLAANYEQFF.

Comments on this clonotype: Its ends do not fully match the called genes, so a read error is possible. This chain joins TRBV5-1 and TRBJ1-2, with TRBD1 identical over 7 bases. CDR3 size: 13 residues. Per germline, CDR1 SGHRS and CDR2 YFSETQ. In nucleotides, the CDR3 is TGCGCCACCAGCATGGGGCAGGGGGACGGCTACACCTTC. Its protein is CATSMGQGDGYTF.

Only a few counts were recorded for this clonotype. This chain joins TRBV20-1 and TRBJ2-2, with 7 bases aligning to TRBD1. V dropped 1 base and J dropped 2; count of bases not matched to a gene: 10. Looked up from germline, CDR1 is DFQATT and CDR2 is SNEGSKA (reference sequence). The CDR3 loop spans 17 amino acids. The CDR3 is CSARVLAGTVNTGELFF. CDR3 DNA sequence: TGCAGTGCTAGAGTCTTAGCCGGGACAGTTAACACCGGGGAGCTGTTTTTT.

This clonotype has ten or more counts. The V and J genes are TRBV7-3 and TRBJ2-7; TRBD1 agrees at 10 bases. Trimming cost V 6 bases and J 5 bases; bases outside gene matches: 10. The germline V gene encodes CDR1 SGHTA and CDR2 FQGTGA. This CDR3 contains 15 residues. The CDR3 DNA sequence: TGTGCCAGCAGTCTTTTGGGGACAGGGGACCACGAGCAGTACTTC. Protein sequence: CASSLLGTGDHEQYF.

This clonotype was counted between two and nine times. In nucleotides, the CDR3 is TGCGCCAGCAGGGTCGATCAAGAGACCCAGTACTTC. Translation: CASRVDQETQYF. V and J are TRBV5-1 and TRBJ2-5; no firm D call. Between the trimmed V and J ends, which lost 5 bases and 2 bases, there was a span of 7 bases. This CDR3 has 12 residues. Germline V CDR1 and CDR2: SGHRS, YFSETQ.

The V call is TRBV20-1, the J call TRBJ1-2; 7 bases match TRBD1. Per germline, CDR1 DFQATT and CDR2 SNEGSKA (reference sequence). The CDR3 has 16 amino acids. V lost 0 bases to trimming and J lost 5 bases; unmatched junction nucleotides: 12. CDR3 sequence (DNA): TGCAGTGCTAGAGATCAGATAAAGGGGGCTGGGTATGGCTACACCTTC. It specifies CSARDQIKGAGYGYTF.

A word on this clonotype: Mismatch with germline at one junction end may stem from a read error. The J gene is TRBJ2-7, the V gene TRBV15; D gene ambiguous. Germline V gene lookup returns CDR1 LNHNV and CDR2 YYDKDF (reference sequence). The CDR3 extends over 11 amino acids. The CDR3 coding sequence is TGTGCCACCAGCTTCTCCGACGAGCAGTACTTC. Protein product: CATSFSDEQYF.

The V call is TRBV28, the J call TRBJ2-5; 9 nucleotides align to TRBD1. J lost 7 bases, V lost 6 bases, and 12 bases had no gene match. Per the germline V gene, CDR1 is MDHEN and CDR2 is SYDVKM. The CDR3 totals 15 residues. CDR3: CASRMTGGTFATQYF. The CDR3 DNA sequence: TGTGCCAGCAGGATGACAGGGGGGACTTTCGCGACCCAGTACTTC. The full variable domain, rest sourced from reference TRBV28 and TRBJ2-5, is DVKVTQSSRYLVKRTGEKVFLECVQDMDHENMFWYRQDPGLGLRLIYFSYDVKMKEKGDIPEGYSVSREKKERFSLILESASTNQTSMYLCASRMTGGTFATQYFGPGTRLLVL.

This sequence joins TRBV11-2 and TRBJ2-1; D might be TRBD2 (5 bases). CDR1 is SGHAT, CDR2 FQNNGV, per germline. Trimming removed 5 bases from V and 4 bases from J, with 15 bases in between. This CDR3 has 15 residues. CDR3 loop: CASSAPSSGYNEQFF. For the CDR3, the DNA is TGTGCCAGCAGCGCCCCTAGCAGTGGGTACAATGAGCAGTTCTTC.

This clonotype occurred many times. This rearrangement joins TRBV20-1 to TRBJ2-5, with D uncertain. The CDR3 covers 12 residues. V lost 2 bases and J lost 5, with 9 bases in between. CDR1 DFQATT and CDR2 SNEGSKA come from the germline V gene (reference sequence). The CDR3 reads CSARPYEETQYF. The CDR3 DNA sequence: TGCAGTGCTAGACCGTATGAGGAGACCCAGTACTTC.

This clonotype turned up a few times. This rearrangement joins TRBV12-3 or TRBV12-4 to TRBJ1-2, with a tentative D call TRBD1 (6 bases). The V gene lost 7 bases and the J gene lost 3 bases, with 18 bases spanning the gap. The CDR3 extends over 15 amino acids. The DNA of the CDR3 is TGTGCCAGCAAAAAGACCGGGACAAACCACTATGGCTACACCTTC. Residues: CASKKTGTNHYGYTF.

The chain couples TRBV20-1 to TRBJ1-5; D possibly corresponds to TRBD1 (6 bases). CDR3 length equals 15 residues. CDR1 is DFQATT and CDR2 is SNEGSKA in the germline V gene (reference sequence). The germline V and J ends were trimmed by 1 base and 0 bases, with 10 bases remaining between them. This chain's CDR3 is CSARVEGGSNQPQHF. The CDR3, as DNA: TGCAGTGCTAGAGTTGAAGGGGGTAGCAATCAGCCCCAGCATTTT.

The V and J genes are TRBV18 and TRBJ2-7; 8 bases line up with TRBD2. V lost 1 base, J lost 0 bases, and 11 bases stayed unmatched. CDR1 and CDR2 (germline): KGHSH, LQKENI. CDR3 length: 18 residues. CDR3 protein: CASSPRILLAGSSYEQYF. CDR3 in DNA: TGTGCCAGCTCACCACGCATTCTGCTAGCGGGTAGCTCCTACGAGCAGTACTTC.

This clonotype has more than one count but fewer than ten. The chain recombines TRBV7-9 with TRBJ2-7, with D tentatively TRBD1 (6 bases). This CDR3 has 17 amino acids. Trimming shortened V by 4 bases and J by 2 bases, and 21 bases separated the two germline ends. Looked up from germline, CDR1 is SEHNR and CDR2 is FQNEAQ (reference sequence). CDR3 in amino acids: CASSSATGQGQPYEQYF. The CDR3 nucleotides are TGTGCCAGCAGCTCCGCTACGGGTCAGGGACAACCCTACGAGCAGTACTTC. Drawing the rest from reference TRBV7-9 and TRBJ2-7, the complete variable domain is DTGVSQNPRHKITKRGQNVTFRCDPISEHNRLYWYRQTLGQGPEFLTYFQNEAQLEKSRLLSDRFSAERPKGSFSTLEIQRTEQGDSAMYLCASSSATGQGQPYEQYFGPGTRLTVT.